Below are 27 T cell receptor beta chains sequenced from a single sample in a study of PD-1 blockade in classical Hodgkin lymphoma. Relapse after autologous stem cell transplantation occurred in every patient, and brentuximab vedotin exposure varied. Repertoires were generated with immunoSEQ multiplex PCR, while TCRdb's copy carries only in-frame clones and drops some. This table holds 45,000 to 60,000 clones, over 70% found once. This sample comprised peripheral blood mononuclear cells (PBMCs), obtained at baseline. Receptor source: a human donor with classical Hodgkin lymphoma.

The rearrangement joins TRBV5-1 to TRBJ1-2; D is uncertain. The CDR3 is 14 amino acids. Germline V lookup: CDR1 SGHRS, CDR2 YFSETQ. V was pared by 0 bases and J by 8 bases, with 14 bases between. DNA of the CDR3: TGCGCCAGCAGCTTGGGTGAGGATTTTCGAGGCTACACCTTC. Translation gives CASSLGEDFRGYTF. The entire variable domain, with the rest obtained from reference TRBV5-1 and TRBJ1-2, is as follows: KAGVTQTPRYLIKTRGQQVTLSCSPISGHRSVSWYQQTPGQGLQFLFEYFSETQRNKGNFPGRFSGRQFSNSRSEMNVSTLELGDSALYLCASSLGEDFRGYTFGSGTRLTVV.

The chain carries TRBV18 and TRBJ1-2, with 7 nucleotides matching TRBD1. V was clipped by 2 bases and J by 3 bases; unmatched bases: 9. The CDR3 has 16 residues. Germline V gene lookup returns CDR1 KGHSH and CDR2 LQKENI. Here the CDR3 reads CASSPIQGGTDYGYTF. In DNA form, the CDR3 reads TGTGCCAGCTCACCAATTCAGGGGGGGACGGACTATGGCTACACCTTC.

This chain joins TRBV6-5 and TRBJ1-5; D is possibly TRBD1 (6 bases). The V gene's germline CDR1 is MNHEY and CDR2 SVGAGI. The CDR3 spans 14 residues. Trimming cost V 6 bases and J 6 bases, with 15 bases left between them. As DNA, the CDR3 is TGTGCCAGCAGCCTACAGGGAATGGGTCAGCCCCAGCATTTT. This gives the protein CASSLQGMGQPQHF.

The rearrangement links TRBV7-2 to TRBJ1-3; no clear D. V was shortened by 1 base and J by 1 base, with 14 bases between the two germline ends. This CDR3 comprises 17 residues. Per the germline V gene, CDR1 is SGHTA and CDR2 is FQGNSA. The CDR3 sequence is CASSLVGGSTSGNTIYF. As DNA, the CDR3 is TGTGCCAGCAGCTTAGTCGGAGGGAGTACTTCTGGAAACACCATATATTTT.

V usage is TRBV7-9 and J usage is TRBJ2-7; TRBD1 agrees at 8 bases. In germline, CDR1 is SEHNR, CDR2 FQNEAQ (reference sequence). Unmatched junction bases numbered 11, after V lost 7 bases and J lost 3 bases. The length of the CDR3 is 15 residues. The CDR3 DNA sequence: TGTGCCAGCACCCGCGGGGACAGGACGTTCTACGAGCAGTACGTC. Residues: CASTRGDRTFYEQYV.

This clone was seen a single time. This chain links TRBV10-3 with TRBJ1-4; 7 bases are a match to TRBD1. The ends lost 9 bases at V and 8 bases at J; junction bases unmatched: 9. Germline-derived CDR1 and CDR2 are ENHRY and SYGVKD. This CDR3 contains 13 residues. CDR3 region: CAIAGQMGEKLFF. CDR3 sequence (DNA): TGTGCCATAGCGGGACAGATGGGCGAAAAACTGTTTTTT.

The CDR3 DNA reads as TGTGCCAGCTCACCACCGGGAGGGGGGCACACTGAAGCTTTCTTT. Protein product: CASSPPGGGHTEAFF. V is TRBV18 and J is TRBJ1-1; possibly TRBD1 for D (6 bases). The CDR3 is 15 residues long. V was pared by 0 bases and J by 3 bases, with 11 bases between. Germline loops: CDR1 KGHSH, CDR2 LQKENI.

The rearrangement joins TRBV30 to TRBJ1-2; D might be TRBD1 (6 bases). The CDR3 has 16 amino acids. The germline V gene has CDR1 GTSNPN and CDR2 SVGIG (reference sequence). V was clipped by 4 bases and J by 4 bases, with 22 bases between them. CDR3 region: CAWTTVRGAVSYGYTF. The CDR3 DNA is TGTGCCTGGACCACAGTCAGGGGCGCGGTTAGCTATGGCTACACCTTC.

The rearrangement links TRBV5-4 to TRBJ2-5; D not resolved. The germline V and J ends were trimmed by 0 bases and 5 bases, with 8 bases remaining between them. Germline-derived CDR1 and CDR2 are SGHNT and YYREEE (reference sequence). The CDR3 is 13 residues long. The CDR3: CASSLVGSETQYF. The CDR3 DNA follows: TGTGCCAGCAGCTTGGTGGGGTCGGAGACCCAGTACTTC.

This clone was seen more than once but under ten times. V and J are TRBV30 and TRBJ2-2, with D perhaps TRBD2 (5 bases). Germline CDR1 reads GTSNPN; CDR2 reads SVGIG (reference sequence). This CDR3 spans 20 amino acids. Trimming removed 2 bases at V and 0 bases at J, with 25 bases between. Here the CDR3 DNA reads TGTGCCTGGAGTCAGGACTTTCGAGCCGCGGCCTTTACGAACACCGGGGAGCTGTTTTTT. Protein: CAWSQDFRAAAFTNTGELFF.

This chain uses TRBV9 with TRBJ1-3; no clear D gene. V lost 1 base, J lost 2 bases, and 10 bases lay in between. Germline V gene sequence: CDR1 SGDLS, CDR2 YYNGEE. The length of the CDR3 is 15 residues. DNA for the CDR3: TGTGCCAGCAGCGTATCCCCAAGCGCTGGAAACACCATATATTTT. Residues: CASSVSPSAGNTIYF.

DNA of the CDR3: TGCGCCAGCAGCTTTACGACTAGCGGGAACTACAATGAGCAGTTCTTC. Amino acid sequence: CASSFTTSGNYNEQFF. The chain uses TRBV5-1 and TRBJ2-1; 11 bases map to TRBD2. Trimming removed 2 bases from V and 3 bases from J; junction bases left unmatched: 4. Looked up from germline, CDR1 is SGHRS and CDR2 is YFSETQ. The CDR3 consists of 16 residues.

The J gene is TRBJ2-2, the V gene TRBV10-3, with D tentatively TRBD2 (6 bases). Germline V gene sequence: CDR1 ENHRY, CDR2 SYGVKD. The V end was cut by 4 bases, the J end by 2 bases, with 8 bases between. The CDR3 is 14 residues long. The chain's CDR3 is CAISGGVNTGELFF. CDR3 in DNA: TGTGCCATCAGTGGCGGGGTTAACACCGGGGAGCTGTTTTTT.

This clone was found once. The chain employs TRBV5-1 and TRBJ2-1; the D is unclear. The CDR3 has 15 residues. The V gene's germline CDR1 is SGHRS and CDR2 YFSETQ. Trimming left V 0 bases short and J 4 bases short, with 11 bases between. The CDR3 DNA follows: TGCGCCAGCAGCTTGGTCCGGGCCACGTACAATGAGCAGTTCTTC. The encoded protein is CASSLVRATYNEQFF.

The J gene is TRBJ1-2, the V gene TRBV27, with a tentative D call TRBD1 (5 bases). Germline CDR1 is MNHEY and CDR2 is SMNVEV (reference sequence). Trimming removed 5 bases from V and 4 bases from J, with 20 bases in between. This CDR3 spans 16 amino acids. The CDR3 reads CASSPTGAFSRYGYTF. The DNA of the CDR3 is TGTGCCAGCAGTCCTACTGGGGCTTTCTCCCGCTATGGCTACACCTTC.

This chain joins TRBV7-9 and TRBJ1-2; tentative D call: TRBD1 (6 bases). The CDR3 is 16 residues long. Germline V gene lookup returns CDR1 SEHNR and CDR2 FQNEAQ (reference sequence). V was clipped by 5 bases and J by 4 bases, with 20 bases between them. The DNA of the CDR3 is TGTGCCAGCAGCCCTATGGGCCAGGGGAGACTCTATGGCTACACCTTC. Its protein product is CASSPMGQGRLYGYTF.

The chain is built from TRBV4-2 and TRBJ2-1; 14 bases are a match to TRBD2. With 4 bases clipped from V and 0 bases from J, the junction kept 14 bases outside the gene matches. This CDR3 has 21 amino acids. Germline V gene data show CDR1 as LGHNA and CDR2 as YNFKEQ. CDR3 sequence: CASSRIRLAGGPYSSYNEQFF. The CDR3 DNA reads TGTGCCAGCAGCCGGATAAGACTAGCGGGAGGGCCATATAGCTCCTACAATGAGCAGTTCTTC.

V and J are TRBV18 and TRBJ2-7; 8 nucleotides line up with TRBD1. The CDR3 runs to 13 residues. Germline V gene data show CDR1 as KGHSH and CDR2 as LQKENI. The junction had 5 bases not matched to a gene; V was cut back by 5 bases and J by 5 bases. This CDR3 reads CASSEGQADEQYV. The CDR3 coding sequence is TGTGCCAGCTCAGAGGGACAGGCAGACGAGCAGTACGTC.

The chain joins TRBV25-1 to TRBJ2-5; 9 bases agree with TRBD1. The V segment lost 5 bases and the J segment 4 bases; nucleotides outside the gene matches: 8. CDR1 is MGHDK, CDR2 SYGVNS, per germline. The length of the CDR3 is 15 residues. In nucleotides, the CDR3 is TGTGCCAGCAGTTCCCCGGGACAGGGTGGAGAGACCCAGTACTTC. This gives the protein CASSSPGQGGETQYF.

This clone was recorded a few times. J is TRBJ1-5 and V is TRBV30, with D possibly matching TRBD1 (5 bases). The CDR3 extends over 13 amino acids. CDR1 is GTSNPN and CDR2 is SVGIG in the germline V gene (reference sequence). The V end lost 7 bases, the J end lost 2 bases, and 12 bases lay between the germline ends. The CDR3, as DNA: TGTGCCTATGGGAAAGGGGGCAATCAGCCCCAGCATTTT. Protein: CAYGKGGNQPQHF.

In regard to this clone: This could be a read error, since a much larger clone is one nucleotide away. Other DNA sequences in this specimen translate into the identical CDR3. The rearrangement uses TRBV7-9 and TRBJ1-5; 7 positions match TRBD1. CDR3 length equals 14 residues. V shed 5 bases and J 1 base; nucleotides not matched to a gene: 2. The germline V gene has CDR1 SEHNR and CDR2 FQNEAQ (reference sequence). In DNA, the CDR3 is TGTGCCAGCAGCCGGGACAGCAGCAATCAGCCCCAGCATTTT. Its translation: CASSRDSSNQPQHF.

This rearrangement joins TRBV19 to TRBJ2-1; D is undetermined. V dropped 4 bases and J dropped 2 bases, with 12 bases sitting between them. This CDR3 is built from 15 residues. Germline lookup yields CDR1 LNHDA and CDR2 SQIVND (reference sequence). The CDR3 sequence: CASSTGPYPYNEQFF. The CDR3 bases are TGTGCCAGTAGTACCGGACCTTACCCCTACAATGAGCAGTTCTTC.

This sequence joins TRBV27 and TRBJ2-7; unclear D gene. Trimming took off 4 bases at V and 4 bases at J, with 11 bases between the two ends. CDR1 and CDR2 from the germline V gene are MNHEY and SMNVEV (reference sequence). The CDR3 totals 13 residues. In DNA, the CDR3 is TGTGCCAGCAGTTATGGCCCCGGGTACGAGCAGTACTTC. It codes for CASSYGPGYEQYF.

A single count supports this clone. The chain is built from TRBV7-9 and TRBJ2-1, with D possibly being TRBD1 or TRBD2 (5 bases each). The CDR3 covers 15 residues. Germline CDR1 SEHNR, CDR2 FQNEAQ (reference sequence). V lost 5 bases and J 5 bases, leaving 16 bases between the germline ends. The CDR3 DNA reads as TGTGCCAGCAGCCCCGGCGGTTGGGGGAACAATGAGCAGTTCTTC. It yields the protein CASSPGGWGNNEQFF.

This clone has just a few counts. Sequence at one end of the junction differs from germline and may be a read error. The V and J genes are TRBV25-1 and TRBJ1-2, with a weak D call TRBD1 (5 bases). The CDR3 covers 13 residues. Looked up from germline, CDR1 is MGHDK and CDR2 is SYGVNS. CDR3: CASSAQGNHGYTF. For the CDR3, the DNA is TGTGCCAGCAGTGCCCAGGGTAACCATGGCTACACCTTC.

A single count supports this clone. The chain employs TRBV11-2 and TRBJ1-5, with D possibly matching TRBD1 (5 bases). The CDR3 loop spans 13 amino acids. The V and J ends lost 2 bases and 7 bases respectively, with 9 bases between them. Germline V gives CDR1 SGHAT, CDR2 FQNNGV. The CDR3 sequence: CASSLIGVQPQHF. In DNA, the CDR3 is TGTGCCAGCAGCTTAATAGGGGTACAGCCCCAGCATTTT.

CDR3 protein: CASSYLGAGTGELFF. DNA for the CDR3: TGTGCCAGCAGTTACTTGGGAGCTGGCACCGGGGAGCTGTTTTTT. The V and J genes are TRBV6-5 and TRBJ2-2; a possible D gene is TRBD2 (5 bases). V was shortened by 1 base and J by 4 bases, with 10 bases between the two germline ends. Germline V CDR1 and CDR2: MNHEY, SVGAGI. The CDR3 is 15 amino acids.